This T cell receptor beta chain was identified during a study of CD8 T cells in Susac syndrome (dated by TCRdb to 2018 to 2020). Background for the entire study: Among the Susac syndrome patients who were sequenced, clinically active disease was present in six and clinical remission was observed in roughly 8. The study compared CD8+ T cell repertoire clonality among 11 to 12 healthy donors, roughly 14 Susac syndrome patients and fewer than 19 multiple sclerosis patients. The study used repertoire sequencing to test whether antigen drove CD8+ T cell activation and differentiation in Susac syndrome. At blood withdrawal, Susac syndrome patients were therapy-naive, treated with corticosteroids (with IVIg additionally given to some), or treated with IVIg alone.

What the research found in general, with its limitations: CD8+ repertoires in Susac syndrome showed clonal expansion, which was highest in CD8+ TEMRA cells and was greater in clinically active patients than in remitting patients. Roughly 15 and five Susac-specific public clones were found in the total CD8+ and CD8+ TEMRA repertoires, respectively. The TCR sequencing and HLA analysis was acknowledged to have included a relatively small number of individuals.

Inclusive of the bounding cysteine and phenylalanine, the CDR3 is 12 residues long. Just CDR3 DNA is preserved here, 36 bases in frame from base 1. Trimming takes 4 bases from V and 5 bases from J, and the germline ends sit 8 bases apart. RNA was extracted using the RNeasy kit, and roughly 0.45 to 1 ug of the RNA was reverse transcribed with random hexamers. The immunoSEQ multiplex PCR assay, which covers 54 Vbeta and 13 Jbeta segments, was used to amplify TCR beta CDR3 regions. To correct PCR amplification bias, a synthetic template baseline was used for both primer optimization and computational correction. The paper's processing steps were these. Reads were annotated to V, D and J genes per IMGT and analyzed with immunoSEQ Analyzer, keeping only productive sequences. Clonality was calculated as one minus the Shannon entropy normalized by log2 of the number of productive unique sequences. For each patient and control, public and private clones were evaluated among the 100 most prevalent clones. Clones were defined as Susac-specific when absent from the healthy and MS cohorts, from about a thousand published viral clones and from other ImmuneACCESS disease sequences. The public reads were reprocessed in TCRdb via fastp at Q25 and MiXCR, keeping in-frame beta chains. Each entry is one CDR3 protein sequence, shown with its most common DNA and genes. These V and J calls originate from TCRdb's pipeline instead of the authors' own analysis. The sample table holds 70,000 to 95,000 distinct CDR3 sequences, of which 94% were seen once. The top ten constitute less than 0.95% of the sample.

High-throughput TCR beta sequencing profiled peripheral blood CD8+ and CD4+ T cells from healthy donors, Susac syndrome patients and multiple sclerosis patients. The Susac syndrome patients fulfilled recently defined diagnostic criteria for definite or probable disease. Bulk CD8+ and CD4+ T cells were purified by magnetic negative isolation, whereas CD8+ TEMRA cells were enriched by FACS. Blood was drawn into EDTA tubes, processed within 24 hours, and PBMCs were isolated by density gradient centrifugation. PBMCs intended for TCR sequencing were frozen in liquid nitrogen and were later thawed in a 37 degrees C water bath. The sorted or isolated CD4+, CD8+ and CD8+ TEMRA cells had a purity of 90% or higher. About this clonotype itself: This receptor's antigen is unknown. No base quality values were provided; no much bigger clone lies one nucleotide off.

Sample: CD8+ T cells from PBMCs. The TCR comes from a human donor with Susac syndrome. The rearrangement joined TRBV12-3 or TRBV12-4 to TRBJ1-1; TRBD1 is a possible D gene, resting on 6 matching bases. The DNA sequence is TGTGCCAGCAGTTCTCAGGGGACTGAAGCTTTCTTT. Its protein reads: CASSSQGTEAFF.